These 27 T cell receptor beta chains share one sample of origin, sequenced in a study of T cell repertoires in cytomegalovirus infection. TCRdb independently ran MiXCR on the reads; one entry per CDR3 protein. The table shows more than 200,000 distinct CDR3 sequences, with roughly 9.1% occurring only once. The sequencing input was PBMCs. The receptor source for this set is a human donor in good health (CMV status not recorded). Some clones in this sample may be carry-over from other donors' samples.

The J gene is TRBJ1-2, the V gene TRBV9; no firm D call. The germline V gene has CDR1 SGDLS and CDR2 YYNGEE. The CDR3 runs 14 residues. V shed 0 bases and J shed 3 bases, with 9 bases lying between them. The CDR3 sequence is CASSVGEGDYGYTF. Here the CDR3 DNA reads TGTGCCAGCAGCGTAGGTGAGGGTGACTATGGCTACACCTTC. The variable domain in full, with the rest retrieved from reference TRBV9 and TRBJ1-2, is DSGVTQTPKHLITATGQRVTLRCSPRSGDLSVYWYQQSLDQGLQFLIQYYNGEERAKGNILERFSAQQFPDLHSELNLSSLELGDSALYFCASSVGEGDYGYTFGSGTRLTVV.

This clonotype came up a few times. The chain is built from TRBV7-2 and TRBJ2-6, with D possibly being TRBD1 or TRBD2 (5 bases each). The CDR3 is 18 residues long. CDR1 and CDR2 (germline): SGHTA, FQGNSA. Trimming removed 5 bases at V and 4 bases at J, with 21 bases between. The CDR3 region has the DNA TGTGCCAGCAGCCCCAAGACAGTACTCGGGACCGGGGCCAACGTCCTGACTTTC. Translating it yields CASSPKTVLGTGANVLTF.

V usage is TRBV28 and J usage is TRBJ2-7; D unresolved. The V gene lost 6 bases and the J gene lost 3 bases, with 12 bases spanning the gap. This CDR3 spans 13 amino acids. Per germline, CDR1 MDHEN and CDR2 SYDVKM. The CDR3 reads CASSPGSFYEQYF. Here the CDR3 DNA reads TGTGCCAGCAGCCCCGGTAGCTTCTACGAGCAGTACTTC.

This clonotype was detected ten times or more. The chain combines TRBV5-1 with TRBJ2-5, with D possibly being TRBD1 (5 bases). The V end was cut by 0 bases, the J end by 4 bases, with 7 bases between. CDR1 SGHRS and CDR2 YFSETQ come from the germline V gene. The CDR3 is 13 amino acids. The CDR3 here is CASSLARAETQYF. In DNA, the CDR3 is TGCGCCAGCAGCTTGGCCAGGGCAGAGACCCAGTACTTC.

The table lists this clonotype with many counts. The chain carries TRBV12-3 or TRBV12-4 and TRBJ1-1; D call uncertain. The CDR3 covers 12 residues. The V end lost 8 bases, the J end lost 2 bases, and 9 bases lay between the germline ends. CDR3 sequence (DNA): TGTGCCAGCCTAGAGCTCAACACTGAAGCTTTCTTT. It yields the protein CASLELNTEAFF.

Ten or more counts support this clonotype. This chain connects TRBV7-8 to TRBJ2-3; D is unresolved. The CDR3 has 15 residues. V was shortened by 1 base and J by 0 bases, with 8 bases between the two germline ends. The germline gives CDR1 SGHVS, CDR2 FQNEAQ. CDR3 residues: CASSLGSSSTDTQYF. The DNA for the CDR3 is TGTGCCAGCAGCTTAGGAAGTAGTAGCACAGATACGCAGTATTTT.

In its sample, this clonotype was seen many times. The junction and the germline gene differ at one end; a read error may be behind it. This chain uses TRBV12-5 with TRBJ1-2; D gene ambiguous. The V gene's germline CDR1 is LGHNT and CDR2 FRNRAP. The CDR3 consists of 12 residues. The CDR3 spells CASGPDSGGVRF. In nucleotides, the CDR3 is TGTGCTAGTGGTCCGGATTCTGGCGGGGTCCGATTC.

This chain links TRBV28 with TRBJ2-6, with D possibly TRBD2 on 7 matching bases. This CDR3 is 16 amino acids long. Germline V lookup: CDR1 MDHEN, CDR2 SYDVKM. The V end lost 2 bases, the J end lost 2 bases, and 10 bases lay between the germline ends. The CDR3 DNA sequence: TGTGCCAGCAGTTTAATGCGGGGGCCTGGGGCCAACGTCCTGACTTTC. Its protein is CASSLMRGPGANVLTF.

This clonotype occurred many times. The chain combines TRBV28 with TRBJ2-3; no clear D gene. Looked up from germline, CDR1 is MDHEN and CDR2 is SYDVKM. CDR3 length: 12 amino acids. Trimming removed 5 bases from V and 9 bases from J, with 12 bases in between. CDR3 DNA: TGTGCCAGCAGTCTCAGTGTCAGGACGCAGTATTTT. This codes for CASSLSVRTQYF.

This clonotype was counted ten times or more. The V call is TRBV7-6, the J call TRBJ2-2; 10 bases agree with TRBD1. V gave up 4 bases and J gave up 4 bases; unmatched junction bases: 6. Looked up from germline, CDR1 is SGHVS and CDR2 is FNYEAQ. This CDR3 contains 16 residues. This CDR3 reads CASSSDRGRSTGELFF. The CDR3 nucleotides are TGTGCCAGCAGCTCCGACAGGGGGCGAAGCACCGGGGAGCTGTTTTTT.

Only a few counts were recorded for this clonotype. CDR3 bases: TGCGCCAGCAGCCATAGGAGGGACCCAATGAACACTGAAGCTTTCTTT. Protein product: CASSHRRDPMNTEAFF. J is TRBJ1-1 and V is TRBV4-1, with D tentatively TRBD1 (5 bases). CDR1 is MGHRA and CDR2 is YSYEKL in the germline V gene. Trimming removed 3 bases at V and 0 bases at J, with 14 bases between. The CDR3 length is 16 residues.

This clonotype has just a few counts. The chain employs TRBV15 and TRBJ1-6; D perhaps matches TRBD1 (5 bases). CDR3 length equals 19 residues. The V gene's germline CDR1 is LNHNV and CDR2 YYDKDF (reference sequence). Between the trimmed V and J ends, which lost 1 base and 0 bases, there was a span of 16 bases. CDR3 loop: CATSRVVDSRASYNSPLHF. The CDR3 coding sequence is TGTGCCACCAGCAGAGTGGTCGACAGTCGGGCCTCCTATAATTCACCCCTCCACTTT.

This clonotype was recorded many times. The V gene is TRBV29-1, the J gene TRBJ1-5; D is perhaps TRBD1 (6 bases). V was cut by 8 bases and J by 0 bases, with 20 bases left in between. CDR1 and CDR2 from the germline V gene are SQVTM and ANQGSEA. This CDR3 region has 16 residues. The CDR3 protein is CSIILGAGDSNQPQHF. In DNA form, the CDR3 reads TGCAGCATCATTCTCGGGGCAGGGGATAGCAATCAGCCCCAGCATTTT. Filled out from reference TRBV29-1 and TRBJ1-5, the complete variable domain reads SAVISQKPSRDICQRGTSLTIQCQVDSQVTMMFWYRQQPGQSLTLIATANQGSEATYESGFVIDKFPISRPNLTFSTLTVSNMSPEDSSIYLCSIILGAGDSNQPQHFGDGTRLSIL.

The rearrangement links TRBV19 to TRBJ1-6; no clear D gene. The germline gives CDR1 LNHDA, CDR2 SQIVND (reference sequence). The CDR3 has 14 amino acids. Trimming stripped 3 bases from V and 6 bases from J, with 9 bases between. DNA of the CDR3: TGTGCCAGTAGTATTGGACGGGTTAATTCACCCCTCCACTTT. Translated, it gives CASSIGRVNSPLHF.

This clonotype was observed many times. The chain links TRBV7-2 to TRBJ2-5, with 9 bases matching TRBD1. The length of the CDR3 is 15 residues. Germline-derived CDR1 and CDR2 are SGHTA and FQGNSA. V lost 1 base and J lost 5; bases outside the gene matches: 5. CDR3 amino acids: CASSLEQGARETQYF. The CDR3 DNA is TGTGCCAGCAGCTTAGAACAGGGGGCGAGGGAGACCCAGTACTTC.

The table lists this clonotype with many counts. V gene TRBV19 combines with J gene TRBJ2-3, with 9 nucleotides matching TRBD2. CDR3 length: 15 residues. The V gene end was trimmed by 5 bases and the J gene end by 0 bases; junction bases not matched to a gene: 3. Germline V gene data show CDR1 as LNHDA and CDR2 as SQIVND (reference sequence). CDR3 sequence reads: CASSLSGRSTDTQYF. In DNA form, the CDR3 reads TGTGCCAGTAGTCTTAGCGGGAGAAGCACAGATACGCAGTATTTT.

In its sample, this clonotype was seen many times. The chain combines TRBV7-2 with TRBJ1-1; D unresolved. The CDR3 covers 12 residues. CDR1 and CDR2 from the germline V gene are SGHTA and FQGNSA. V was clipped by 0 bases and J by 6 bases, with 5 bases between them. CDR3 nucleotides: TGTGCCAGCAGCTTAGCCCTATCTGAAGCTTTCTTT. It is translated as CASSLALSEAFF.

This clonotype was detected only a few times. The genes are TRBV19 and TRBJ1-1; D might be TRBD1 (5 bases). V was clipped by 3 bases and J by 6 bases, with 14 bases between them. CDR3 length: 14 residues. The germline V gene has CDR1 LNHDA and CDR2 SQIVND (reference sequence). CDR3 DNA sequence: TGTGCCAGTAGTATTTTAAGGGGCGCGGCTGAAGCTTTCTTT. Its protein product is CASSILRGAAEAFF. Full variable domain (missing parts from reference TRBV19 and TRBJ1-1): DGGITQSPKYLFRKEGQNVTLSCEQNLNHDAMYWYRQDPGQGLRLIYYSQIVNDFQKGDIAEGYSVSREKKESFPLTVTSAQKNPTAFYLCASSILRGAAEAFFGQGTRLTVV.

This clonotype was counted ten times or more. The rearrangement links TRBV7-2 to TRBJ2-7; TRBD1 aligns across 10 bases. CDR3 length equals 14 residues. Germline CDR1 SGHTA, CDR2 FQGNSA. The V gene end was trimmed by 5 bases and the J gene end by 1 base; junction bases not matched to a gene: 2. CDR3 nucleotides: TGTGCCAGCAGCCAGGACAGGGGGTCCTACGAGCAGTACTTC. The encoded protein is CASSQDRGSYEQYF.

This clonotype has ten or more counts. The gene calls are TRBV7-2 and TRBJ2-2, with D tentatively TRBD1 (6 bases). V lost 7 bases and J 3 bases, leaving 18 bases between the germline ends. Per germline, CDR1 SGHTA and CDR2 FQGNSA. CDR3 length equals 16 residues. CDR3 sequence reads: CASTKTGTLDTGELFF. CDR3 DNA sequence: TGTGCCAGCACCAAAACCGGGACACTTGACACCGGGGAGCTGTTTTTT.

This chain joins TRBV10-3 and TRBJ1-5; D uncertain. This CDR3 is built from 15 residues. Trimming pared 4 bases from V and 0 bases from J, leaving 10 bases between. CDR1 is ENHRY, CDR2 SYGVKD, per germline. This CDR3 reads CAISVGDHSNQPQHF. CDR3 in DNA: TGTGCCATCAGTGTAGGAGACCATAGCAATCAGCCCCAGCATTTT.

Details on this clonotype: A much larger clone differs from this one at a single base, so this may be a read error. This rearrangement joins TRBV12-3 or TRBV12-4 to TRBJ1-1; D is ambiguous. CDR3 size: 12 residues. The CDR3 DNA sequence: TGTACCAGCAGTTCCCAGGACACTGAAGCTTTCTTT. It translates to CTSSSQDTEAFF.

CDR3 DNA sequence: TGCAGTGCTAGACCTCCGGGACAGGACACAGATACGCAGTATTTT. Translated: CSARPPGQDTDTQYF. The gene calls are TRBV20-1 and TRBJ2-3; 8 bases match TRBD1. There are 15 residues in the CDR3. After removal of 2 bases from V and 2 bases from J, the junction contained 6 bases not matched to a gene. Germline assignment: CDR1 DFQATT and CDR2 SNEGSKA (reference sequence).

In its sample, this clonotype was seen a few times. The chain uses TRBV5-1 and TRBJ2-3, with D unresolved. The ends were cut back, 2 bases at V and 2 bases at J, with 6 bases in the middle. This CDR3 is built from 13 residues. The V gene's germline CDR1 is SGHRS and CDR2 YFSETQ. CDR3 sequence (DNA): TGCGCCAGCAGCTTTTTTAACACAGATACGCAGTATTTT. Its translation: CASSFFNTDTQYF.

At least ten counts were recorded for this clonotype. The rearrangement uses TRBV7-2 and TRBJ2-5, with 15 bases fitting TRBD2. CDR1 and CDR2 (germline): SGHTA, FQGNSA. There are 14 residues in the CDR3. The ends lost 8 bases at V and 2 bases at J; junction bases unmatched: 0. For the CDR3, the DNA is TGTGCCAGCGGACTAGCGGGAGGGCAAGAGACCCAGTACTTC. Amino acid sequence: CASGLAGGQETQYF.

Many counts were recorded for this clonotype. The rearrangement links TRBV7-9 to TRBJ1-2, with a weak D call TRBD1 (6 bases). CDR3 size: 14 residues. V was pared by 1 base and J by 3 bases, with 9 bases between. Germline lookup yields CDR1 SEHNR and CDR2 FQNEAQ (reference sequence). The CDR3 DNA reads as TGTGCCAGCAGCTTAGTACCAGGGGACTATGGCTACACCTTC. Amino acids: CASSLVPGDYGYTF.

This clonotype has a count of ten or more. The genes are TRBV7-2 and TRBJ2-5, with unresolved D. Trimming shortened V by 3 bases and J by 5 bases, and 4 bases separated the two germline ends. The CDR3 length is 11 residues. Germline V lookup: CDR1 SGHTA, CDR2 FQGNSA. DNA for the CDR3: TGTGCCAGCAGCTTTTCTGAGACCCAGTACTTC. Its translation: CASSFSETQYF.